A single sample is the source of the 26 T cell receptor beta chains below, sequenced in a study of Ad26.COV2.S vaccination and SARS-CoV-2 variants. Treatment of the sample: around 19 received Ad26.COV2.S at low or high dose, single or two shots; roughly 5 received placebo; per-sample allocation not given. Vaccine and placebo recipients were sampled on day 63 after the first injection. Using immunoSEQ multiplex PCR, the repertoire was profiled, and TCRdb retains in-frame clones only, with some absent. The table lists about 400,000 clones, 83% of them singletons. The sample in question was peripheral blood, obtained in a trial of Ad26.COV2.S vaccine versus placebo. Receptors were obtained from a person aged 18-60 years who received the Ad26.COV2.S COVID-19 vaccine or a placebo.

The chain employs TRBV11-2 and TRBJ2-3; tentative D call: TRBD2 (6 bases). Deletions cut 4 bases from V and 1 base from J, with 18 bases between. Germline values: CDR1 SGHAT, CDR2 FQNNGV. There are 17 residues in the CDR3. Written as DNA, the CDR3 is TGTGCCAGCAGCTCTGTGGGAGGCGCCTGGGGCACAGATACGCAGTATTTT. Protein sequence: CASSSVGGAWGTDTQYF.

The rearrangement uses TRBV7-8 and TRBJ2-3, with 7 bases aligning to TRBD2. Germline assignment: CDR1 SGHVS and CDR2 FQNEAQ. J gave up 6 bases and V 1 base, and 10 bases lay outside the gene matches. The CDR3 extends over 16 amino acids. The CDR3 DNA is TGTGCCAGCAGCTTAGACCTAGCGGTGGGGATGGATACGCAGTATTTT. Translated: CASSLDLAVGMDTQYF.

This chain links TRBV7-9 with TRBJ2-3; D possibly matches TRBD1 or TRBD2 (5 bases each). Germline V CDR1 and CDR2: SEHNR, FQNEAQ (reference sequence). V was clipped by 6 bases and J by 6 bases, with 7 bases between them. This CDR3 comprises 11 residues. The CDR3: CASRRGDTQYF. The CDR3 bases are TGTGCCAGCAGGAGGGGCGATACGCAGTATTTT.

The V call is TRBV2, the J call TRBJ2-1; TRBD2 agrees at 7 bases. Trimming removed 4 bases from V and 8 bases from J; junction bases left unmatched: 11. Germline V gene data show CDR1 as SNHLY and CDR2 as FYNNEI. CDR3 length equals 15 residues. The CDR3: CASSGRRGSFYEQFF. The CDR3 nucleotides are TGTGCCAGCAGTGGGCGGCGCGGGAGTTTCTATGAGCAGTTCTTC.

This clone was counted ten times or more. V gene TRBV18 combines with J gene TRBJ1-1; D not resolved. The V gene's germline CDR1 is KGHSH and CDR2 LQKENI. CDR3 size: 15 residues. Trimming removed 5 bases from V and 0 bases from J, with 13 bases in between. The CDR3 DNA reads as TGTGCCAGCTCATCCCGACAACTCATGAACACTGAAGCTTTCTTT. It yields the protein CASSSRQLMNTEAFF.

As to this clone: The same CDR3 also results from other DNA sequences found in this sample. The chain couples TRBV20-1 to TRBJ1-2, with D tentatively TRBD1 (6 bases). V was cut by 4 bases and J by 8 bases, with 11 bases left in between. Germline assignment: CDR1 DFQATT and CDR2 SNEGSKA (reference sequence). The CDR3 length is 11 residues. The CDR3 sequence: CSATTGYGYTF. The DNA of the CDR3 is TGCAGTGCTACCACAGGGTACGGCTACACCTTC.

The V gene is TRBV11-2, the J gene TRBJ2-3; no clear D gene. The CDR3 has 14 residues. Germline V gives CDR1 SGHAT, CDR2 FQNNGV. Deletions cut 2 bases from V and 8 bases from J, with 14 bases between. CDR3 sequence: CASSLNGPRGTQYF. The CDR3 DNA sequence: TGTGCCAGCAGCTTAAATGGGCCCCGAGGTACGCAGTATTTT.

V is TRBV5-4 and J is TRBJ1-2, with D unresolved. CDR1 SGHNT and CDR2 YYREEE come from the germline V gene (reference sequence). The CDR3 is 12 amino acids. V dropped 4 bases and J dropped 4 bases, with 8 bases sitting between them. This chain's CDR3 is CASSPLGYGYTF. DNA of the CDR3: TGTGCCAGCAGCCCCCTTGGCTATGGCTACACCTTC.

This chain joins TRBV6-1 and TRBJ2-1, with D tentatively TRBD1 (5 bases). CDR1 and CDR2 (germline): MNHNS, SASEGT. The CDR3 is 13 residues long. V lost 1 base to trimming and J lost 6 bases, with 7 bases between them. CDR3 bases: TGTGCCAGCAGTGAAGACAGGAGCAATGAGCAGTTCTTC. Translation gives CASSEDRSNEQFF.

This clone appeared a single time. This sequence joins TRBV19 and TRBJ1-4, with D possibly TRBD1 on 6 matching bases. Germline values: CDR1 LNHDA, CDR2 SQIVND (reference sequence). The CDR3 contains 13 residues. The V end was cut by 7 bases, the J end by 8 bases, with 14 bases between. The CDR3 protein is CASNGAGEEKLFF. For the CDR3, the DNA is TGTGCCAGTAACGGGGCAGGGGAAGAAAAACTGTTTTTT.

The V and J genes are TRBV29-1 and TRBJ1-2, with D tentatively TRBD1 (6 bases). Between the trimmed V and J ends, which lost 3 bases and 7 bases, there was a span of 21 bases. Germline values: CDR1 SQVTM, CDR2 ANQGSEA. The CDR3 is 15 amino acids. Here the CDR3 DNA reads TGCAGCGTTGAGGGGGCCCCAGGGGCCTTACGTGGCTACACCTTC. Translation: CSVEGAPGALRGYTF.

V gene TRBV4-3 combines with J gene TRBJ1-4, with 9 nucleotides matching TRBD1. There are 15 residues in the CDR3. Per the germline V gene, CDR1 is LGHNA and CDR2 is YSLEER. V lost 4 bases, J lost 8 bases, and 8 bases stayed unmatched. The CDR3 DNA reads TGCGCCAGCAGCCGTCCGGGGACAGGGAGGGAAAAACTGTTTTTT. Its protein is CASSRPGTGREKLFF.

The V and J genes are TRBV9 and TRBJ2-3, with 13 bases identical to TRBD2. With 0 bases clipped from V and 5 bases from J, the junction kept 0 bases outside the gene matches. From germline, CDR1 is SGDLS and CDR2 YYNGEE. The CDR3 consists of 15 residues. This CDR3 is CASSVGLAGGDTQYF. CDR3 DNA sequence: TGTGCCAGCAGCGTAGGACTAGCGGGAGGAGATACGCAGTATTTT.

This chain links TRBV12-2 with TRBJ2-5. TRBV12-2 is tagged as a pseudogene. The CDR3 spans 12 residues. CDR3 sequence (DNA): TGTGCAAGTCGGACCGCTGAGGAGACCCAGTACTTC. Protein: CASRTAEETQYF.

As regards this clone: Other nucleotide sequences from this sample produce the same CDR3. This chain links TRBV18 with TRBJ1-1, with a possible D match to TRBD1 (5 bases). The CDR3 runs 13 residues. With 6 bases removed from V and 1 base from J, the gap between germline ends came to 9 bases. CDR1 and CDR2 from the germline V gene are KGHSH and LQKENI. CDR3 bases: TGTGCCAGCTCCCCGGGACGGAACACTGAAGCTTTCTTT. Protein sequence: CASSPGRNTEAFF.

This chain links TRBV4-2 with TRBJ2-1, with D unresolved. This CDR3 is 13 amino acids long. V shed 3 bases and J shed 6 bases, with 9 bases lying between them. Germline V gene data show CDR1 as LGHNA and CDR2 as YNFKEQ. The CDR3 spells CASSHPNSNEQFF. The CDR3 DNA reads TGTGCCAGCAGCCATCCTAACTCCAATGAGCAGTTCTTC.

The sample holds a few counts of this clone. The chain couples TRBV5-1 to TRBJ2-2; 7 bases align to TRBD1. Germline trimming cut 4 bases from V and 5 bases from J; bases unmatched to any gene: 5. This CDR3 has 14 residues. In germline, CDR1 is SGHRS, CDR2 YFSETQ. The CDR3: CASSATGVTGELFF. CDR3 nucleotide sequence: TGCGCCAGCAGCGCAACAGGGGTAACCGGGGAGCTGTTTTTT.

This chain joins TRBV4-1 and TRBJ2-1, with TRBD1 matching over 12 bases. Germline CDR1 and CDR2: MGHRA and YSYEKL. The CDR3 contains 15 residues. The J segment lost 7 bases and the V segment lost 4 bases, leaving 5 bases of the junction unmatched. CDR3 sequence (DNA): TGCGCCAGCAGCCCGGGACAGGGGGCAAGGAATGAGCAGTTCTTC. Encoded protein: CASSPGQGARNEQFF.

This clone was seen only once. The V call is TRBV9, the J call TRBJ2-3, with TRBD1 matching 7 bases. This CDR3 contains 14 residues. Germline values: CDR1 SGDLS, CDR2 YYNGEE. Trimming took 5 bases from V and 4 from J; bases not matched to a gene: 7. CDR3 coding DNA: TGTGCCAGCAGGTCACCGGGACAGTCAGATACGCAGTATTTT. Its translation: CASRSPGQSDTQYF.

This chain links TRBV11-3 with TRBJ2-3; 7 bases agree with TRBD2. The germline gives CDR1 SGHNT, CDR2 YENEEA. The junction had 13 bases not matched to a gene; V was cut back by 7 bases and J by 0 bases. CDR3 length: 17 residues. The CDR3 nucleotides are TGTGCCAGCAAAGCGGGGCACCTCGGCGCCAGCACAGATACGCAGTATTTT. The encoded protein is CASKAGHLGASTDTQYF.

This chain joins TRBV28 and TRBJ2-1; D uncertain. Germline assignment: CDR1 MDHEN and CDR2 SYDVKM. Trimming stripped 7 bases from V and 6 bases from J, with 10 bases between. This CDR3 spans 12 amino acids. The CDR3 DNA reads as TGTGCCAGCACCACCCCCCCCAATGAGCAGTTCTTC. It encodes CASTTPPNEQFF.

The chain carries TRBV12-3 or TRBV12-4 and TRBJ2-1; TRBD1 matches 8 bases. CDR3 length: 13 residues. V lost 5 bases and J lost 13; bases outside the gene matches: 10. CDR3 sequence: CASSARSGGSQFF. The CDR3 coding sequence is TGTGCCAGCAGTGCAAGATCAGGGGGCTCTCAGTTCTTC.

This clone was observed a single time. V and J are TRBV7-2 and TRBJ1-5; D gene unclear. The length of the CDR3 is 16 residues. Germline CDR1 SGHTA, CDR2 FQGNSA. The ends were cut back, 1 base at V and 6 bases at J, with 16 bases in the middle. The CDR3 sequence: CASSLGGSHLGQPQHF. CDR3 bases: TGTGCCAGCAGCTTAGGCGGCAGTCATCTTGGTCAGCCCCAGCATTTT.

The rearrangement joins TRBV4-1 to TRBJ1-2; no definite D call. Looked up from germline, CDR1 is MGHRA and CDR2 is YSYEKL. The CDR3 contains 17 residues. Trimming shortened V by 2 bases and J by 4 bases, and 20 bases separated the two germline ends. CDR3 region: CASSQPSKAFTIYGYTF. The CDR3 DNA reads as TGCGCCAGCAGCCAACCCTCGAAGGCCTTCACTATCTATGGCTACACCTTC.

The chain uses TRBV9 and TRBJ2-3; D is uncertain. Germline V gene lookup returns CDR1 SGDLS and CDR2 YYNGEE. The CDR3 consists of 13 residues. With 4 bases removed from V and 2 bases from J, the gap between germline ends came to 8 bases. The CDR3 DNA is TGTGCCAGCAGCCCCGGTTCCACAGATACGCAGTATTTT. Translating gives CASSPGSTDTQYF.

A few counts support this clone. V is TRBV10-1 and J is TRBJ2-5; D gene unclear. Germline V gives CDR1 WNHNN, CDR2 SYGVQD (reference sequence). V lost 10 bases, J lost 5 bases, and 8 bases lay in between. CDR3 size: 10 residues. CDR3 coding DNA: TGCGCCACCCCCAAGGAGACCCAGTACTTC. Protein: CATPKETQYF.